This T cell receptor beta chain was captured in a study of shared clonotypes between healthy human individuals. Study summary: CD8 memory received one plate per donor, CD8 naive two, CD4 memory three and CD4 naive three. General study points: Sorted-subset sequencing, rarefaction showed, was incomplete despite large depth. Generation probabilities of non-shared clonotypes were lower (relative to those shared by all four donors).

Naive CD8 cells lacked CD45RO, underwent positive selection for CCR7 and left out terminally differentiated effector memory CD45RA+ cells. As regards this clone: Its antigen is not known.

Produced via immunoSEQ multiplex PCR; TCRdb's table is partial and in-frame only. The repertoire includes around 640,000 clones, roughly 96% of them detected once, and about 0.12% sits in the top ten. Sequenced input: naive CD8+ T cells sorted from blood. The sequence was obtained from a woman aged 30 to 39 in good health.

CDR3 sequence (DNA): TGTGCCAGCAGTGATAGCCCAATCACAGATACGCAGTATTTT. It codes for CASSDSPITDTQYF. The chain carries TRBV27 and TRBJ2-3; no firm D call. V lost 5 bases, J lost 2 bases, and 11 bases lay in between. The CDR3 is made up of 14 amino acids. Germline V CDR1 and CDR2: MNHEY, SMNVEV (reference sequence).